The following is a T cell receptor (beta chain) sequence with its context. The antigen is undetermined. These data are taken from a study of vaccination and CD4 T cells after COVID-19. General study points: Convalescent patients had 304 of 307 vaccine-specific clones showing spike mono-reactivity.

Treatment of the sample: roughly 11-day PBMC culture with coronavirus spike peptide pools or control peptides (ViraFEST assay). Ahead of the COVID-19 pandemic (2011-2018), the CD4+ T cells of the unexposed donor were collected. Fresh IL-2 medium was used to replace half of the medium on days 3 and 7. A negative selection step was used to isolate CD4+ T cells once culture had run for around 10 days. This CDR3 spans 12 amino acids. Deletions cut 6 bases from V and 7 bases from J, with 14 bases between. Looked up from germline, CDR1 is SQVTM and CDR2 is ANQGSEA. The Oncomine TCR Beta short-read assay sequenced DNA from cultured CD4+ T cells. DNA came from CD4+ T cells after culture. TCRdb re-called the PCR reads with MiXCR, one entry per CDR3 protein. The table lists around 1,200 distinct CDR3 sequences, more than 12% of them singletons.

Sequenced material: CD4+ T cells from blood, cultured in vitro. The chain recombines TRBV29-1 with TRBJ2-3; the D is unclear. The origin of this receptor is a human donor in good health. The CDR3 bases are TGCAGCGTAATTCCCGACGCGAATACGCAGTATTTT. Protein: CSVIPDANTQYF.